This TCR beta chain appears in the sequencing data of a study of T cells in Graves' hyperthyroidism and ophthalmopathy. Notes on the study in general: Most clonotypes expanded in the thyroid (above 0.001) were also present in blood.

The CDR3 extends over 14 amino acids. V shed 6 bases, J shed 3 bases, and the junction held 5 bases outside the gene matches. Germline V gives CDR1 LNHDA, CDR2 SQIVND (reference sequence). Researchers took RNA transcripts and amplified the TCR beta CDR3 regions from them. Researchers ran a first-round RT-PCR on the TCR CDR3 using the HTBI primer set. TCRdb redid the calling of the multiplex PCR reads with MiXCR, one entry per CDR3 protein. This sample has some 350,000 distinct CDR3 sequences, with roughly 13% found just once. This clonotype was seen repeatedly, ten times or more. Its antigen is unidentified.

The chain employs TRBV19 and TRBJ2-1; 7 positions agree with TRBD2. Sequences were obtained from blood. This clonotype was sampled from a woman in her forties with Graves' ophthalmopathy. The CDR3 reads CASRRREVYNEQFF. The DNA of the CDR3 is TGTGCCAGTAGGCGACGGGAGGTCTACAATGAGCAGTTCTTC.